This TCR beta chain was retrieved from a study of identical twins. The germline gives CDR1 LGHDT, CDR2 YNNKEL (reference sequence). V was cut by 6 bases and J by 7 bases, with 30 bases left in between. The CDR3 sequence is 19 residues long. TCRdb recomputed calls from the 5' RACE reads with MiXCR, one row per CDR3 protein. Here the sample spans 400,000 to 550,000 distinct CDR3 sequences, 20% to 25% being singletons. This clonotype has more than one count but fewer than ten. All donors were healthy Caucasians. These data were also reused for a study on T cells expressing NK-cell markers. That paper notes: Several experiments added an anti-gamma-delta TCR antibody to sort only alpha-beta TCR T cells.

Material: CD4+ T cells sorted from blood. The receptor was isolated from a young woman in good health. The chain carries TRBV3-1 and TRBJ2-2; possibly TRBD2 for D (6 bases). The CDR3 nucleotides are TGTGCCAGCAGACACAAGATTTGGGAGGAACGGACCGATCTCGGGGAGCTGTTTTTT. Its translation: CASRHKIWEERTDLGELFF. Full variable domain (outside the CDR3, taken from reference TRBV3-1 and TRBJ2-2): DTAVSQTPKYLVTQMGNDKSIKCEQNLGHDTMYWYKQDSKKFLKIMFSYNNKELIINETVPNRFSPKSPDKAHLNLHINSLELGDSAVYFCASRHKIWEERTDLGELFFGEGSRLTVL.